A selection of T cell receptor beta chains follows, all from one sample in a study of identical twins. TCRdb re-called the 5' RACE reads through MiXCR, storing one row per CDR3 protein. The sample yields approximately 190,000 distinct CDR3 sequences, less than 20% seen once. This sample was shared with a second study, whose subject was T cells expressing NK-cell markers.

Sequenced sample: CD8+ T cells sorted from blood. All receptors derive from a woman aged 18-30 years in good health. Each CDR3 is given with its conserved first and last residue. A D gene is named only where the DNA matches it firmly. The size entry is marked missing in some rows and otherwise reads once, few, many or a size class.

abundance | j_gene | v_gene | d_gene | CDR3nt | CDR3aa
NA | TRBJ1-2 | TRBV15 | NA | TGTGCCACCAGCAACCCCGGCGCGGATTCCTATGGCTACACCTTC | CATSNPGADSYGYTF
many | TRBJ2-7 | TRBV27 | TRBD1 | TGTGCCAGCAGTTTAGGACAGGGGAACGAGCAGTACTTC | CASSLGQGNEQYF
NA | TRBJ1-1 | TRBV10-2 | TRBD1 | TGCGCCAGCAGCCTTCAAAGGACAGGGAGACGGAACACTGAAGCTTTCTTT | CASSLQRTGRRNTEAFF
few | TRBJ2-1 | TRBV12-3/TRBV12-4 | NA | TGTGCCAGCAGTTTAGGGTCCGGGATTTCGGCCTACAATGAGCAGTTCTTC | CASSLGSGISAYNEQFF
many | TRBJ2-7 | TRBV10-3 | NA | TGTGCCATCAGTGGGGCGGGGACCGTTTACGAGCAGTACTTC | CAISGAGTVYEQYF
NA | TRBJ1-4 | TRBV5-6 | NA | TGTGCCAGCAGCTTGGGCCGAGAGGTGTTTTTT | CASSLGREVFF
NA | TRBJ2-3 | TRBV4-3 | TRBD2 | TGCGCCAGCAGTCAATTTTGGACTAGCGGGAGCACAGATACGCAGTATTTT | CASSQFWTSGSTDTQYF
NA | TRBJ2-2 | TRBV5-1 | NA | TGCGCCAGCAGCCCGGTTTTGGGTCCTAACACCGGGGAGCTGTTTTTT | CASSPVLGPNTGELFF
few | TRBJ2-2 | TRBV13 | TRBD2 | TGTGCCAGCAGCTCTGCCCTAGCGGGCGGGACCGGGGAGCTGTTTTTT | CASSSALAGGTGELFF
NA | TRBJ2-1 | TRBV9 | TRBD2 | TGTGCCAGCACTCCAGCGGGGGGGCCGGGAAATGAGCAGTTCTTC | CASTPAGGPGNEQFF
few | TRBJ2-3 | TRBV20-1 | NA | TGCAGTGCTAGGGCCGTGCGAGACAGTACTTTTAGCACAGATACGCAGTATTTT | CSARAVRDSTFSTDTQYF
few | TRBJ2-5 | TRBV29-1 | NA | TGCAGCGTTGAGAACAGTCAAGAGACCCAGTACTTC | CSVENSQETQYF
NA | TRBJ1-2 | TRBV29-1 | NA | TGCAGCGTTGAAGGCAGTTCCCTCTATGGCTACACCTTC | CSVEGSSLYGYTF
NA | TRBJ1-2 | TRBV19 | NA | TGTGCCAGTAGTCCTGGATTAGGGTTTAACTATGGCTACACCTTC | CASSPGLGFNYGYTF
NA | TRBJ1-1 | TRBV7-9 | TRBD1 | TGTGCCAGCAGGGGACAGGGCCAAGAAGCTTTCTTT | CASRGQGQEAFF
few | TRBJ1-2 | TRBV7-9 | NA | TGTGCCACCCGCCTGGGGGACGCCTCCCCGTATGGCTACACCTTC | CATRLGDASPYGYTF
few | TRBJ1-5 | TRBV23-1 | NA | TGCGGCCAGCAGTATTGGAGGGGACGGGGTAATCAGCCCCAGCATTTT | CGQQYWRGRGNQPQHF
many | TRBJ2-2 | TRBV11-2 | TRBD1 | TGTGCCAGCAGCCCGGGACAGATCGCGAACACCGGGGAGCTGTTTTTT | CASSPGQIANTGELFF
NA | TRBJ2-1 | TRBV6-5 | TRBD2 | TGTGCCAGCAGTTACCAGCCTAGCGGAGGTTTAAATGAGCAGTTCTTC | CASSYQPSGGLNEQFF
few | TRBJ1-2 | TRBV27 | NA | TGTGCCAGCAGTCCCCGCAGGGTCGACTTCAACTATGGCTACACCTTC | CASSPRRVDFNYGYTF
NA | TRBJ2-3 | TRBV29-1 | NA | TGCAGCGTTGGAGCCGCCTCCTACACAGATACGCAGTATTTT | CSVGAASYTDTQYF
NA | TRBJ1-1 | TRBV11-2 | NA | TGTGCCAGCAGCTTAGAAGCCGGGAACACTGAAGCTTTCTTT | CASSLEAGNTEAFF
NA | TRBJ2-7 | TRBV7-9 | TRBD2 | TGTGCCAGCAGCTTACTAGCGGGAAACGAGCAGTACTTC | CASSLLAGNEQYF
few | TRBJ2-2 | TRBV29-1 | NA | TGCAGCGTTGAAACGCCTGATGGCGCCGGGGAGCTGTTTTTT | CSVETPDGAGELFF
few | TRBJ1-1 | TRBV12-3/TRBV12-4 | TRBD1 | TGTGCCAGCAGTATCCACAGGGGCATGAACACTGAAGCTTTCTTT | CASSIHRGMNTEAFF
NA | TRBJ1-5 | TRBV27 | NA | TGTGCCAGCAGTTTATTAGGGTCAGGGCAGCCCCAGCATTTT | CASSLLGSGQPQHF
NA | TRBJ1-2 | TRBV12-3/TRBV12-4 | NA | TGTGCCAGCAGCCCAACAGTAAACTATGGCTACACCTTC | CASSPTVNYGYTF
NA | TRBJ2-1 | TRBV12-3/TRBV12-4 | TRBD2 | TGTGCCAGCAGTTTTTCTAGCGGGAGCTATGAGCAGTTCTTC | CASSFSSGSYEQFF
many | TRBJ2-6 | TRBV12-3/TRBV12-4 | NA | TGTGCCAGCAGTTTGGGCAGACCCTCTGGGGCCAACGTCCTGACTTTC | CASSLGRPSGANVLTF
NA | TRBJ2-1 | TRBV7-7 | TRBD2 | TGTGCCAGCAGCCCGAGGGGGCTAGCGGGAGGGGGCGGTGAGCAGTTCTTC | CASSPRGLAGGGGEQFF
few | TRBJ2-1 | TRBV15 | NA | TGTGCCACCAGCAGAGATAGAGGGTCCAATGAGCAGTTCTTC | CATSRDRGSNEQFF
NA | TRBJ2-7 | TRBV2 | TRBD2 | TGTGCCAGCAGACCGGGGGGTGGTCCAAAGTCCTACGAGCAGTACTTC | CASRPGGGPKSYEQYF
NA | TRBJ2-3 | TRBV11-2 | TRBD2 | TGTGCCAGCAGCTCAGAGACTAGCGGGGGGGCTGGTACAGATACGCAGTATTTT | CASSSETSGGAGTDTQYF
once | TRBJ2-1 | TRBV20-1 | TRBD2 | TGCTGTGCTAGAGATCAGGCCAGCGGGGATTACAATGAGCAGTTCTTC | CCARDQASGDYNEQFF
NA | TRBJ2-7 | TRBV27 | TRBD1 | TGTGCCAGCAGTGTGAGGGGGCTGGAAACAATCTACGAGCAGTACTTC | CASSVRGLETIYEQYF
NA | TRBJ1-1 | TRBV20-1 | NA | TGCAGTGCACGACTGGTTAGAGAAGCTTTCTTT | CSARLVREAFF
few | TRBJ1-1 | TRBV4-1 | TRBD1 | TGCGCCAGCAGCCAAGATTGGACAGGAAGGACTGAAGCTTTCTTT | CASSQDWTGRTEAFF
NA | TRBJ2-2 | TRBV5-6 | NA | TGTGCCAGCAGCTTGGGGTCACCGGGCGGGGAGCTGTTTTTT | CASSLGSPGGELFF
few | TRBJ2-7 | TRBV11-2 | NA | TGTGCCAGCAGCTTAGGGGGCGACACATACCCCTTGAGCTCCTACGAGCAGTACTTC | CASSLGGDTYPLSSYEQYF
many | TRBJ2-2 | TRBV6-5 | TRBD1 | TGTGCCAGCAGACAGGGGGACACCGGGGAGCTGTTTTTT | CASRQGDTGELFF
few | TRBJ1-1 | TRBV2 | NA | TGTGCCAGCATAGCGGGGTTGAACACTGAAGCTTTCTTT | CASIAGLNTEAFF
NA | TRBJ2-5 | TRBV24-1 | TRBD1 | TGTGCCACCTCGGGGACAGGAGAGACCCAGTACTTC | CATSGTGETQYF